What follows describes a single TCR beta chain. What antigen it recognizes has not been identified. No base quality values were provided; no much bigger clone lies one nucleotide off. The entry originates in a study of blood T cell repertoires in COVID-19 (dated by TCRdb to 2020 to 2021). With regard to the full study: The collaborator samples originated in the United States, Italy and Spain and spanned the acute and convalescent phases of COVID-19. The material from the prospective study consisted of cDNA or gDNA derived from T cells, B-cell-depleted T cells, or PBMCs. The dataset comprised deeply sampled blood TCRbeta repertoires from subjects exposed to, actively infected with, or recovered from COVID-19. The repertoires were made available in a free public database intended to serve as a resource for research on the immune response to SARS-CoV-2. Samples came from the ongoing ImmuneRACE study (first 160 participants) plus 1,254 subjects from 6 global collaborators. A de-identified subject ID, COVID-19 status, age in years and sex were almost always included in the sample metadata. HLA class I and class II types, where available, came from metadata supplied by the sample provider rather than from assay-based typing.

Here is what the overall study found, with its caveats: The quantity of clinical and demographic metadata differed by source and by participant and was supplied without curation.

TCRbeta CDR3 regions were amplified from genomic DNA using the immunoSEQ Assay, a bias-controlled multiplex PCR. The authors processed their data as follows. Within the assay, amplification of reference gene primers was used to estimate how many nucleated cells each sample contained. Sequence reads were collapsed and filtered to measure the absolute abundance of every unique TCRbeta CDR3 rearrangement. For each sample, productive Simpson clonality was calculated as the square root of Simpson's diversity index across productive rearrangements. Not all clones reach the TCRdb copy of this immuneACCESS table, which keeps in-frame sequences only. Checked studies attribute under half of the gap to unresolved V genes and leave the rest unexplained. The DNA was the basis for D and trimming; V, J and clone size are from that table. The table for this sample lists about 60,000 clones; approximately 90% of them were counted only once. The top ten hold roughly 3.9% of the sample.

Each collaborating institution followed its own protocols to collect whole blood in K2EDTA tubes. For TCRbeta analysis, collaborators shipped samples in one of three forms: frozen whole blood, isolated PBMCs, or DNA extracted from either of those sample types. Sequencing was carried out using peripheral blood. This clonotype originated in a man in his 70s with acute or convalescent COVID-19.

The sequence in DNA is TGTGCCAGCAGCTTATCAAACAGGGGCCCCTCCTACAATGAGCAGTTCTTC. Translated, this gives CASSLSNRGPSYNEQFF. The chain uses TRBV7-9 and TRBJ2-1; 7 bases in the middle match TRBD1. The germline V and J ends show losses of 2 bases and 0 bases respectively, and no gene match explains 7 bases of the junction. CDR1 is given as SEHNR and CDR2 as FQNEAQ, both from the germline V gene (reference sequence). Reading from cysteine to phenylalanine, the CDR3 counts 17 amino acids. Of the read, only the CDR3 DNA is kept; its 51 bases are in frame from base 1.